This T cell receptor beta chain was sequenced for a study of blood T cell repertoires in COVID-19 (TCRdb year 2020). Background for the entire study: Collaborator samples came from the United States, Italy and Spain and covered acute and convalescent phases of COVID-19. The dataset comprised deeply sampled blood TCRbeta repertoires from subjects exposed to, actively infected with, or recovered from COVID-19. The sample metadata nearly always contained a de-identified subject ID, COVID-19 status, age in years and sex. Where HLA class I and class II types were available, the types were taken from metadata supplied by the sample provider, not from assay-based typing. The prospective study material was composed of cDNA or gDNA derived from T cells, B-cell-depleted T cells, or PBMCs. The samples were drawn from the first 160 participants of the ongoing ImmuneRACE study and from under 1,500 subjects provided by 6 global collaborators. The repertoires were released in a freely available public database meant as a resource for research on the immune response to SARS-CoV-2. Points the paper makes about the study in general: How much clinical and demographic metadata was included differed by source and by participant, and the metadata was provided uncurated.

Collaborating institutions collected whole blood in K2EDTA tubes following their own protocols. For TCRbeta analysis, collaborators shipped samples in one of three forms: frozen whole blood, isolated PBMCs, or DNA extracted from either of those sample types. TCRbeta CDR3 regions were amplified from genomic DNA by means of the immunoSEQ Assay, a bias-controlled multiplex PCR. Under the source paper's analysis protocol: Nucleated cell counts per sample were estimated from amplification of reference gene primers within the assay. To quantify the absolute abundance of each unique TCRbeta CDR3 rearrangement, sequence reads were collapsed and filtered. Productive Simpson clonality was computed per sample as the square root of Simpson's diversity index over productive rearrangements. The table comes from immuneACCESS by way of TCRdb, which keeps in-frame sequences with V and J called. Part of the clones is missing from these tables; in studies checked, under half for an unresolved V gene and the rest for unknown reasons. That table supplies the V and J calls and clone size; D and trimming were determined from the DNA. Across this sample there are about 56,000 clones, with around 89% seen only once. The biggest ten clones account for around 18% of the sample.

In regard to this clone: Its recognized antigen is unknown. Base qualities are not provided; no much larger clone lies one nucleotide away.

Germline trimming: 6 bases from V, 2 bases from J; junction bases outside gene matches: 3. As encoded in the germline V gene, CDR1 is KGHSH while CDR2 is LQKENI. The CDR3, from cysteine to phenylalanine, totals 13 residues. Of all the DNA, just the CDR3 is kept, 39 bases in frame from base 1. The source material was peripheral blood. The clonotype was recovered from a human donor in a cohort sampled during active COVID-19. The chain was built from TRBV18 and TRBJ1-2; 7 nucleotides in the junction match TRBD1. In nucleotides, the sequence is TGTGCCAGCTCCCCGGACAGGAACTATGGCTACACCTTC. It codes for CASSPDRNYGYTF.